Sequencing of this T cell receptor beta chain was carried out in a study of cytomegalovirus exposure and HLA in healthy donors (dated by TCRdb to 2016 to 2017). With regard to the full study: According to an earlier analysis of 550 to 750 of the donors, roughly 180 million T cells yielded 100 million or so unique TCR beta sequences and around 300 Gb of sequence data. Typing coverage differed by locus: A, B, C, DRB1 and DQB1 were typed in roughly 620-630 donors, DQA1 in 500 to 550, DPA1 in nearly 610, and DPB1 in approximately 450. Rather than using new phenotypic data, the later analysis identified candidate immune exposures from TCR beta sequences and from how often those sequences occurred across donors. HLA typing included class I and class II loci at four-digit resolution. Genome-wide SNP genotypes for about 65% of the 666 donors were used in a later genetic analysis, which treated that subset as a discovery cohort. The genetic ancestry cluster associated with self-reported Caucasian donors included around 76% of the 300 to 400 genotyped donors. The study aimed to test whether cataloging public T cell receptors could reveal signatures of past pathogen exposure. To predict cytomegalovirus infection status, the study combined high-throughput TCR immunosequencing, statistical association of individual TCRs with disease status, and machine learning. In a later analysis, previously published TCR beta repertoires from 666 donors were re-analyzed and high-resolution HLA genotyping was added so that TCR occurrence patterns could be studied. Donor age, sex, ethnicity and CMV serostatus were collected together with the repertoire data. All discovery cohort repertoires had been generated on a single sequencing platform. Five DR-DQ haplotypes were handled as single units for association and clustering, since linkage in the cohort was strong. Along with the roughly 710-subject first cohort, a separate validation cohort of over a hundred different subjects was used. An early release that covered roughly 600 HLA-typed donors contained approximately 290 gigabases of sequencing data and 80 million or so unique TCR sequences. In an earlier analysis of several hundred of the donors, high-throughput TCR beta sequencing was used to judge whether each TCR beta V gene segment behaved as functional or pseudogenic. The study used immunosequencing to profile the T cell repertoires of several hundred subjects and linked those repertoires to cytomegalovirus serostatus. On average, roughly 250,000 unique TCR beta nucleotide sequences were sequenced per donor among several hundred genotyped donors of the cohort, with 15% to 20% of those sequences being non-productive.

The CDR3 holds 15 amino acids from the cysteine to the phenylalanine. The kept DNA is CDR3 alone, 45 bases in frame from the first base. V gives up 2 bases and J gives up 3 bases, and the segment between their germline ends measures 11 bases. The germline V gene supplies CDR1 MDHEN and CDR2 SYDVKM. For this clone: Its target antigen remains unknown. The sample holds no much larger clone one base away, and base qualities are not on file.

The cohort was made up of around 720 healthy bone marrow donors. All cohort members were sampled while nominally healthy, although unrecorded immune exposures were likely present. The donor tested CMV seropositive and was one of the 289 seropositive cohort members. A peripheral blood sample was collected from each donor, and TCR beta sequencing was performed on peripheral blood mononuclear cells. The Qiagen DNeasy Blood Extraction Kit was used to extract genomic DNA from the blood cell samples. Preparation of the library involved the immunoSEQ multiplex PCR assay. For the multiplex PCR, a mixture combining 60 forward primers for TCR Vbeta segments and 13 reverse primers for TCR Jbeta segments was used. The CDR3 region of rearranged TCR beta genes was amplified from genomic DNA with a multiplex PCR assay. The Illumina HiSeq System was used to sequence the amplified TCR beta libraries as 87-base-pair reads. Turning to the authors' computational methods: Across the 700 or so repertoires, a later analysis counted tens of millions of unique TCR beta chains, about 10 million of which were shared by at least two donors. A nearest-neighbor algorithm error-corrected the raw reads and collapsed the reads into unique sequences, merging closely related sequences to remove PCR and sequencing errors. Alignment of CDR3 sequences to IMGT reference sequences was used to assign V, D and J gene segments. For a sequence to be retained, a match of at least six nucleotides to both a V gene segment and a J gene segment was required. Rearrangements were called productive when the CDR3 lacked stop codons and stayed in frame with V and J; all others were non-productive. CDR3 was defined by IMGT convention, running from the second conserved V-encoded cysteine to the conserved J-encoded phenylalanine. The earlier analysis of about 560 of the donors excluded any sequence lacking an unambiguous match to a single V gene segment. In an earlier analysis of a few hundred of the donors, V segments were called functional above 56.7% productive rearrangements and were called segregating when the between-donor standard deviation exceeded 5%. A statistical classification framework was built to diagnose cytomegalovirus status from the catalog of TCR beta chain sequences. V and J gene assignment, in a later analysis, came from comparing TCR nucleotide sequences with IMGT/GENE-DB human TR gene sequences. Using the TCRdist pipeline, a later analysis assigned CDR3 sequences along with most-parsimonious VDJ recombination scenarios. In a later analysis, each TCR beta chain was defined by its CDR3 amino acid sequence together with its V-gene family, and reads lacking a unique V-gene family were excluded. A later analysis removed 592 highly shared, low-generation-probability nucleotide sequences to deal with suspected cross-contamination and a sequencing artifact. A later analysis calculated a clonal expansion index for each public chain from normalized within-repertoire ranks of inferred template counts. In a later analysis, generation probabilities were computed using a VDJ recombination model fitted to out-of-frame rearrangements, and the results were checked against IGoR. In a later analysis, TCR-TCR, TCR-HLA and TCR-CMV co-occurrence was scored with hypergeometric tests, and a repertoire-size bias correction was applied to TCR pairs. A later analysis estimated false discovery rates by permuting HLA or CMV assignments 20 times. In a later analysis, co-occurring TCRs were grouped with DBSCAN, and TCRdist sequence similarity was added when clustering was performed within HLA-allele-positive subsets. Repertoires with fewer than 30,000 or more than 120,000 public chains were left out of co-occurrence clustering, as were four to six repertoires with anomalous nucleotide sharing. The table was pulled from immuneACCESS by TCRdb, which kept in-frame rearrangements only. Such tables lose some clones; where checked, under half of the loss comes from unresolved V genes, and the rest has no known cause. The V and J calls and clone size were taken over from that table, and D and trimming were inferred from the DNA. In this sample the table shows about 120,000 clones, approximately 76% of which occur a single time. 16% of the sample comes from the top ten.

Here is what the overall study found, with its caveats: For the cohort, immune exposure information was limited to CMV serostatus. Because the 87-base-pair reads could not distinguish some IMGT-functional V segments, including TRBV6-2 and TRBV6-3, those segments were excluded. Presence/absence analyses assumed roughly uniform sequencing depth across donors, an assumption that may not hold. An association between a missense DCLRE1C variant and V-gene and J-gene trimming of TCR beta chains was found in a later genetic analysis and replicated in an independent cohort. Linkage disequilibrium might explain the correlated functional status among segregating V segments, but an unknown experimental factor could not be excluded. In a later analysis, most CMV-associated TCR beta chains were found to appear HLA-restricted, with HLA associations seemingly driven largely by CMV exposure. In a later analysis, HLA-associated TCR beta chains were found to be more clonally expanded and to have lower generation probabilities than equally common non-associated chains. The classifier was reported to diagnose cytomegalovirus status with high specificity and sensitivity in both the original cohort and the validation cohort. In a later analysis, TCR association rates were found to vary across HLA loci, with the most associated TCRs seen for DRB1 alleles and the fewest for HLA-C alleles. The sequencing pipeline was judged likely to have produced a cluster of highly shared sequence variants as a technical artifact. According to the authors, the approach could potentially be generalized to other disease states and immunological phenotypes. In an earlier analysis of approximately 590 of the donors, most TCR beta V segments were observed in productive rearrangements about 87% or about 30% of the time, broadly matching IMGT annotations. Because HLA typing was unavailable for some donors at each locus, only the typed subset was used in association tests. Assigning TCR associations to individual alleles was difficult when HLA alleles, especially DR and DQ, strongly co-occurred. A further reported finding was that TCR beta sequences accurately predicted the HLA-A and HLA-B alleles for most subjects in the first cohort. Compared with the approximately 670-donor mean, donors in an Asian-associated ancestry cluster had fewer N-insertions in productive TCRs, according to a later genetic analysis. A later analysis associated 17,000 or so TCR beta sequences with specific HLA alleles at a false discovery rate of 0.05. A few of the identified cytomegalovirus-associated TCR beta chains were confirmed in vitro to be specific for cytomegalovirus antigens. Only TCR beta chains were sequenced in this cohort, and the absence of alpha or paired-chain data limited detectable features. The study listed around 160 TCR beta chains as associated with cytomegalovirus. While some public TCRs were present in many individuals, most TCR sequences turned up only very rarely across donors. The earlier analysis of approximately 540 of the donors excluded over 15 rarely observed V segments, including chromosome 9 orphons, because counts were too low. A later analysis reported that several top co-occurrence clusters appeared linked to parvovirus B19, influenza, CMV and Epstein-Barr virus.

Specimen: PBMCs. The sequence joins TRBV28 to TRBJ1-5, with the D gene not confidently named. The sequence was obtained from a man in his fifties or sixties in good health and CMV-seropositive. The bases are TGTGCCAGCAGTTTAGCCGCGAGCCCCAATCAGCCCCAGCATTTT. Translated, this is CASSLAASPNQPQHF.